This is a list of T cell receptor beta chains from one sample in a study of blood T cell repertoires in COVID-19. The assay was immunoSEQ multiplex PCR, and TCRdb's table has in-frame clones only and misses some. This sample has some 96,000 clones, with just under 80% found just once. The sample was peripheral blood. These receptors were obtained from a woman in her 70s with acute or convalescent COVID-19. Each CDR3 is given with its conserved first and last residue. D genes are given only for firm matches. Clone sizes are given selectively: once, few, many, or a class where the clone is expanded.

abundance: -
j_gene: TRBJ1-6
d_gene: -
v_gene: TRBV7-3
CDR3aa: CASSLGLGQGGSPLHF
CDR3nt: TGTGCCAGCAGCTTAGGGTTGGGGCAGGGAGGTTCACCCCTCCACTTT

abundance: -
j_gene: TRBJ2-4
d_gene: -
v_gene: TRBV11-2
CDR3aa: CASSFQVSSGGWNIQYF
CDR3nt: -

abundance: -
j_gene: TRBJ2-5
d_gene: -
v_gene: TRBV28
CDR3aa: CASTGWLETQYF
CDR3nt: TGTGCCAGCACGGGGTGGTTGGAGACCCAGTACTTC

abundance: -
j_gene: TRBJ1-1
d_gene: TRBD1
v_gene: TRBV24-1
CDR3aa: CATSDHRGQNTEAFF
CDR3nt: TGTGCCACCAGTGATCACAGGGGTCAAAACACTGAAGCTTTCTTT

abundance: -
j_gene: TRBJ1-5
d_gene: -
v_gene: TRBV28
CDR3aa: CASSPGGAGNQPQHF
CDR3nt: TGTGCCAGCAGCCCCGGGGGGGCTGGCAATCAGCCCCAGCATTTT

abundance: -
j_gene: TRBJ2-2
d_gene: -
v_gene: TRBV12-5
CDR3aa: CASGLRGRANTGELFF
CDR3nt: TGTGCTAGTGGTTTGAGGGGTCGGGCGAACACCGGGGAGCTGTTTTTT

abundance: -
j_gene: TRBJ2-3
d_gene: -
v_gene: TRBV3-1/TRBV3-2
CDR3aa: CASSQSGGGTDTQYF
CDR3nt: TGTGCCAGCAGCCAATCGGGGGGCGGCACAGATACGCAGTATTTT

abundance: -
j_gene: TRBJ2-7
d_gene: TRBD2
v_gene: TRBV6-5
CDR3aa: CASRSGGFYEQYF
CDR3nt: TGTGCCAGCAGAAGCGGGGGGTTCTACGAGCAGTACTTC

abundance: -
j_gene: TRBJ2-3
d_gene: -
v_gene: TRBV10-1
CDR3aa: CASSEYGESTDTQYF
CDR3nt: TGCGCCAGCAGTGAGTATGGGGAGAGCACAGATACGCAGTATTTT

abundance: -
j_gene: TRBJ1-4
d_gene: TRBD1
v_gene: TRBV2
CDR3aa: CASKGQGETNEKLFF
CDR3nt: TGTGCCAGCAAGGGACAGGGTGAAACTAATGAAAAACTGTTTTTT

abundance: -
j_gene: TRBJ1-1
d_gene: -
v_gene: TRBV3-1/TRBV3-2
CDR3aa: CASSLGQVNTEAFF
CDR3nt: TGTGCCAGCAGCCTAGGACAAGTGAACACTGAAGCTTTCTTT

abundance: few
j_gene: TRBJ2-6
d_gene: TRBD1
v_gene: TRBV2
CDR3aa: CASTHRGISGANVLTF
CDR3nt: TGTGCCAGCACCCACAGGGGAATCTCTGGGGCCAACGTCCTGACTTTC

abundance: -
j_gene: TRBJ2-7
d_gene: TRBD1
v_gene: TRBV7-8
CDR3aa: CASSEQGNEQYF
CDR3nt: TGTGCCAGCAGCGAACAGGGGAACGAGCAGTACTTC

abundance: -
j_gene: TRBJ2-5
d_gene: -
v_gene: TRBV9
CDR3aa: CASSVGLQETQYF
CDR3nt: TGTGCCAGCAGCGTAGGCCTCCAGGAGACCCAGTACTTC

abundance: -
j_gene: TRBJ2-3
d_gene: -
v_gene: TRBV7-2
CDR3aa: CASSPPGAGDTQYF
CDR3nt: TGTGCCAGCAGCCCTCCAGGGGCAGGAGATACGCAGTATTTT

abundance: -
j_gene: TRBJ1-1
d_gene: -
v_gene: TRBV5-4
CDR3aa: CASRGRRDTEAFF
CDR3nt: TGTGCCAGCAGGGGGCGTAGGGACACTGAAGCTTTCTTT

abundance: few
j_gene: TRBJ2-2
d_gene: TRBD1
v_gene: TRBV11-1
CDR3aa: CASSQRTGGTGELFF
CDR3nt: TGTGCCAGCAGCCAACGGACAGGAGGCACCGGGGAGCTGTTTTTT

abundance: -
j_gene: TRBJ2-7
d_gene: -
v_gene: TRBV3-1/TRBV3-2
CDR3aa: CASSQDRGAYYEQYF
CDR3nt: TGTGCCAGCAGCCAAGATCGGGGGGCTTACTACGAGCAGTACTTC

abundance: -
j_gene: TRBJ2-2
d_gene: -
v_gene: TRBV7-2
CDR3aa: CASSHRDFDTGELFF
CDR3nt: TGTGCCAGCAGCCACCGGGACTTCGACACCGGGGAGCTGTTTTTT

abundance: -
j_gene: TRBJ1-1
d_gene: -
v_gene: TRBV6-5
CDR3aa: CASGLTGQNTEAFF
CDR3nt: TGTGCCAGCGGATTGACAGGACAGAACACTGAAGCTTTCTTT

abundance: -
j_gene: TRBJ1-5
d_gene: -
v_gene: TRBV3-1/TRBV3-2
CDR3aa: CASSRGETNQPQHF
CDR3nt: TGTGCCAGCAGCCGGGGGGAGACCAATCAGCCCCAGCATTTT

abundance: -
j_gene: TRBJ2-2
d_gene: -
v_gene: TRBV14
CDR3aa: CASSQDRAGELFF
CDR3nt: TGTGCCAGCAGCCAAGACAGGGCCGGGGAGCTGTTTTTT

abundance: -
j_gene: TRBJ2-2
d_gene: TRBD2
v_gene: TRBV10-3
CDR3aa: CAISESGTATGELFF
CDR3nt: TGTGCCATCAGTGAGAGCGGGACTGCTACCGGGGAGCTGTTTTTT

abundance: few
j_gene: TRBJ2-1
d_gene: TRBD2
v_gene: TRBV24-1
CDR3aa: CATSAGGGNYNEQFF
CDR3nt: TGTGCCACCAGCGCCGGCGGGGGGAATTACAATGAGCAGTTCTTC

abundance: -
j_gene: TRBJ1-3
d_gene: -
v_gene: TRBV27
CDR3aa: CASKSSTGHLSGNTIYF
CDR3nt: TGTGCCAGCAAATCATCCACAGGACACCTCTCTGGAAACACCATATATTTT

abundance: -
j_gene: TRBJ1-6
d_gene: -
v_gene: TRBV2
CDR3aa: CASSVGNTGNSPLHF
CDR3nt: TGTGCCAGCAGTGTGGGAAATACAGGGAATTCACCCCTCCACTTT

abundance: -
j_gene: TRBJ2-5
d_gene: -
v_gene: TRBV12-3/TRBV12-4
CDR3aa: CASSFTGRETQYF
CDR3nt: TGTGCCAGCAGTTTTACAGGGCGAGAGACCCAGTACTTC

abundance: -
j_gene: TRBJ1-2
d_gene: TRBD1
v_gene: TRBV25-1
CDR3aa: CASSDQGQGGGYTF
CDR3nt: TGTGCCAGCAGTGACCAGGGACAGGGCGGTGGCTACACCTTC

abundance: many
j_gene: TRBJ1-1
d_gene: -
v_gene: TRBV7-2
CDR3aa: CASSSHITGTFTNTEAFF
CDR3nt: TGTGCCAGCAGCTCCCATATAACAGGAACTTTTACGAACACTGAAGCTTTCTTT

abundance: -
j_gene: TRBJ1-4
d_gene: TRBD1
v_gene: TRBV6-5
CDR3aa: CASSPRGLGGEKLFF
CDR3nt: TGTGCCAGCAGCCCGAGGGGGCTAGGAGGTGAAAAACTGTTTTTT